This record concerns one T cell receptor beta chain sequence. This specimen belongs to a study of blood T cell repertoires in COVID-19. Sequencing was performed with immunoSEQ multiplex PCR; in TCRdb, only in-frame clones are kept and a portion is missing. The sample lists 400,000 to 500,000 clones; more than 70% were seen once. The germline V gene encodes CDR1 DFQATT and CDR2 SNEGSKA (reference sequence). V dropped 3 bases and J dropped 6; count of bases not matched to a gene: 8. CDR3 length: 14 amino acids. Sequencing was done on a sample of PBMCs or T cells enriched from blood (not recorded which). This chain joins TRBV20-1 and TRBJ2-7, with 10 bases identical to TRBD2. This receptor was obtained from a woman between 18 and 29 years old who had been exposed to COVID-19. The CDR3 DNA reads TGCAGTGCTAGTGGGCAGAAGCGGGAGGGCGAGCAGTACTTC. This sequence encodes CSASGQKREGEQYF.